This T cell receptor beta chain was sequenced in a study of cytomegalovirus exposure and HLA in healthy donors. Amplification used 60 Vbeta primers and 13 Jbeta primers. Produced via immunoSEQ multiplex PCR; TCRdb's table is partial and in-frame only. The sample contains 60,000 to 90,000 clones, about two thirds of which appear only once. CDR1 is SGHNT and CDR2 is YYREEE in the germline V gene (reference sequence). This CDR3 spans 14 amino acids. Trimming took 6 bases from V and 6 from J; bases not matched to a gene: 11. This chain joins TRBV5-4 and TRBJ2-7; 8 nucleotides align to TRBD1. The origin of this receptor is a man aged 40-49 years in good health and CMV-seropositive. Sequencing was done on a sample of PBMCs. CDR3 DNA: TGTGCCAGCACCTCCGGGACAGGCTTGCGCGAGCAGTACTTC. Translation: CASTSGTGLREQYF.